Listed below are T cell receptor beta chains from one sample, sequenced in a study of blood T cell repertoires in COVID-19. Assay used: immunoSEQ multiplex PCR; TCRdb lists only in-frame clones, some missing. The sample yields tens of thousands of clones, around 90% seen once. Sequenced: peripheral blood. These receptors were collected from a man aged 55 to 70 with active COVID-19. The CDR3 runs from the conserved cysteine through the conserved F or W. D genes are given only for firm matches. Expanded clones are given a class, and other clones once, few, many or no size at all.

>TRBJ2-7|14|.|TRBV5-1|.
TGCGCCAGCAGCTTGAGCGGCGGGGTATACGAGCAGTACTTC
CASSLSGGVYEQYF
>TRBJ1-2|15|few|TRBV5-5|.
TGTGCCAGCAGCACAGGGAACGTACTCCGCTATGGCTACACCTTC
CASSTGNVLRYGYTF
>TRBJ2-2|15|.|TRBV9|.
TGTGCCAGCAGCCCCCCTAGGGGGGGAGTCCGGGAGCTGTTTTTT
CASSPPRGGVRELFF
>TRBJ2-7|12|.|TRBV19|.
TGTGCCAGTAGTATCGGCGGTTCCGAGCAGTACTTC
CASSIGGSEQYF
>TRBJ1-2|14|.|TRBV29-1|.
TGCAGCACCGAAGGGGGTTACCCTAACTATGGCTACACCTTC
CSTEGGYPNYGYTF
>TRBJ1-1|14|.|TRBV10-3|TRBD1
TGTGCCATCAGAAACGGACAGGGTAACACTGAAGCTTTCTTT
CAIRNGQGNTEAFF
>TRBJ1-1|13|.|TRBV2|TRBD1
TGTGCCACGACGGACAGGGAGAACACTGAAGCTTTCTTT
CATTDRENTEAFF
>TRBJ2-7|14|.|TRBV18|TRBD1
TGTGCCAGCTCACCACCGGCAGGGGGCTACGAGCAGTACTTC
CASSPPAGGYEQYF
>TRBJ2-7|14|once|TRBV5-4|.
TGTGCCAGCAGCTTGTTTGGCAGTTCCTACGAGCAGTACTTC
CASSLFGSSYEQYF
>TRBJ2-7|15|.|TRBV5-4|.
TGTGCCAGCAGCCGGGAGCCGGACCTGTCCGACGAGCAGTACTTC
CASSREPDLSDEQYF
>TRBJ2-7|17|.|TRBV11-2|.
TGTGCCAGCAGCTTTGGGTCAGGGCCGGTGAGGACCTACGAGCAGTACTTC
CASSFGSGPVRTYEQYF
>TRBJ2-3|14|.|TRBV4-1|.
TGCGCCAGCAGTTTCCCCACGGGGATAGATACGCAGTATTTT
CASSFPTGIDTQYF
>TRBJ1-3|13|.|TRBV28|.
TGTGCCAGCAGGGGGGCGCCTGGAAACACCATATATTTT
CASRGAPGNTIYF
>TRBJ2-3|15|.|TRBV18|.
TGTGCCAGCTCACCACGGGGGGGGCTGGCAGATACGCAGTATTTT
CASSPRGGLADTQYF
>TRBJ1-6|16|.|TRBV6-5|TRBD1
TGTGCCAGCAGTTCGACAGGGGGCCTCTATAATTCACCCCTCCACTTT
CASSSTGGLYNSPLHF
>TRBJ2-1|13|.|TRBV7-9|TRBD1
TGTGCCGAAGTCAAGGGACAGAACAATGAGCAGTTCTTC
CAEVKGQNNEQFF
>TRBJ1-3|15|.|TRBV12-2|.
TGTGCAAGTCGCTACGGGAGGGGGCTCGGAAACACCATATATTTT
CASRYGRGLGNTIYF
>TRBJ1-4|14|.|TRBV7-2|.
TGTGCCAGCAGCTTGGGACACCGTAATGAAAAACTGTTTTTT
CASSLGHRNEKLFF
>TRBJ1-5|15|.|TRBV28|.
TGTGCCAGCAGTTTATCCCAGGGGAGCAATCAGCCCCAGCATTTT
CASSLSQGSNQPQHF
>TRBJ2-6|16|once|TRBV11-1|.
TGTGCCAGCAGCTCCTTCGGTTACGCTGGGGCCAACGTCCTGACTTTC
CASSSFGYAGANVLTF